This T cell receptor beta chain stems from a study of blood T cell repertoires in COVID-19. Whole-study context: Acute and convalescent COVID-19 samples came from the United States, Italy and Spain.

Germline loops: CDR1 SEHNR, CDR2 FQNEAQ (reference sequence). With V trimmed by 5 bases and J by 6 bases, 6 bases remained unmatched. The CDR3 has 14 residues. Libraries were prepared by immunoSEQ multiplex PCR; TCRdb keeps only in-frame clonotypes and omits some of them. This table has roughly 130,000 clones, 70% to 85% appearing once. V is TRBV7-9 and J is TRBJ1-2; 10 nucleotides align to TRBD1. Material: peripheral blood. This sequence was found in a woman of 80 years or more with acute or convalescent COVID-19. CDR3 in amino acids: CASSLAGQGHGYTF. CDR3 DNA: TGTGCCAGCAGCCTCGCGGGACAGGGGCATGGCTACACCTTC.